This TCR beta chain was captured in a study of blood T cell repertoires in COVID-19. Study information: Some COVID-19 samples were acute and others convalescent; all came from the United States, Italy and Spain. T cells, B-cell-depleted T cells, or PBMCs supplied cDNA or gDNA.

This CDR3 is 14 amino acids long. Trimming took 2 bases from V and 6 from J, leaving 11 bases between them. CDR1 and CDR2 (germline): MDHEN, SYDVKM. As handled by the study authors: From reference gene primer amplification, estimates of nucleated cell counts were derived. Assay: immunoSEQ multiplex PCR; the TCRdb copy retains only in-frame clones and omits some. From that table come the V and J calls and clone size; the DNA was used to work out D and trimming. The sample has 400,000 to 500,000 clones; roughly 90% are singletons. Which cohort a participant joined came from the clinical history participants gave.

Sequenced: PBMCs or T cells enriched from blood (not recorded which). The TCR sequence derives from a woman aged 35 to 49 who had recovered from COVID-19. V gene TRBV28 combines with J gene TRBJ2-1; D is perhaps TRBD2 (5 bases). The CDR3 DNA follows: TGTGCCAGCAGTTTAACGGGTCGGGGCAATGAGCAGTTCTTC. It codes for CASSLTGRGNEQFF.